The sample holds a few counts of the clone carrying this TCR beta chain. Its antigen remains unidentified. An end of the junction does not agree with germline; a read error may underlie this. The library protocol tagged each TCR cDNA with a unique molecular identifier. In TCRdb, the 5' RACE reads were re-called with MiXCR into one record per CDR3 protein. The profile shows about 120,000 distinct CDR3 sequences, 12% of them singletons. Germline V gives CDR1 LGHDT, CDR2 YNNKEL (reference sequence). The CDR3 loop spans 9 amino acids. The data belong to a study of spatial heterogeneity in lung cancer. Overall study: The donor population consisted of approximately 70 patients with untreated, early-stage non-small cell lung cancer. PBMC collected at follow-up were sequenced when available, a median of around 25 months after resection. Study-wide points: Among blood samples, ubiquitous expanded tumor TCRs appeared more at resection than at follow-up.

The sample's time point: blood at routine non-recurrence follow-up after resection. Unsorted samples of tumor, nontumor lung or frozen PBMC had their whole RNA sequenced. The sequence was obtained from a male donor with early-stage non-small cell lung cancer. Sequencing used PBMCs, obtained at follow-up. This chain uses TRBV3-1 with TRBJ2-5; D remains ambiguous. The CDR3 coding sequence is TGTGCCAGCAGCCCCGCCCCACCCTTC. Protein: CASSPAPPF.